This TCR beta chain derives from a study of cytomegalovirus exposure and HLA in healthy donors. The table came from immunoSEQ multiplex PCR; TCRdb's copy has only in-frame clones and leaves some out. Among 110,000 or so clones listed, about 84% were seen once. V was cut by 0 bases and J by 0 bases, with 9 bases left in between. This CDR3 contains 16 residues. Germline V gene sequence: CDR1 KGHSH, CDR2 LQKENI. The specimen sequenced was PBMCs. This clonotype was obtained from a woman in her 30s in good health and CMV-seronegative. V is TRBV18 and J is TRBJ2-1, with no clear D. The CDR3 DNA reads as TGTGCCAGCTCACCACCGGGCCGACGCTCCTACAATGAGCAGTTCTTC. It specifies CASSPPGRRSYNEQFF.